Below, 6 T cell receptor beta chains from the same sample are listed, as sequenced in a study of cytomegalovirus exposure and HLA in healthy donors. PCR primers comprised 60 Vbeta and 13 Jbeta primers. Repertoires were generated with immunoSEQ multiplex PCR, while TCRdb's copy carries only in-frame clones and drops some. Among around 170,000 clones listed, around 80% were seen once. The specimen was PBMCs. The receptor source for this set is a man in his forties in good health and CMV-seropositive.

The sample holds one count of this clone. V is TRBV29-1 and J is TRBJ2-1; weak D call: TRBD1 (5 bases). V was shortened by 7 bases and J by 12 bases, with 13 bases between the two germline ends. The CDR3 has 10 residues. CDR1 and CDR2 from the germline V gene are SQVTM and ANQGSEA. The DNA of the CDR3 is TGCAGCGGCCAGGGAAGAGGGCAGTTCTTC. This encodes CSGQGRGQFF.

V gene TRBV2 combines with J gene TRBJ2-3; tentatively, D is TRBD2 (6 bases). Trimming pared 3 bases from V and 8 bases from J, leaving 15 bases between. Per the germline V gene, CDR1 is SNHLY and CDR2 is FYNNEI. The CDR3 totals 14 residues. The CDR3 spells CASSDPAKTSTQYF. In DNA form, the CDR3 reads TGTGCCAGCAGTGACCCCGCGAAGACTAGTACGCAGTATTTT.

V gene TRBV6-4 combines with J gene TRBJ2-1; 11 bases are shared with TRBD2. Per germline, CDR1 MRHNA and CDR2 SNTAGT. The length of the CDR3 is 15 residues. V lost 4 bases, J lost 8 bases, and 7 bases stayed unmatched. The CDR3 loop is CASSVASGGIDEQFF. CDR3 in DNA: TGTGCCAGCAGTGTGGCTAGCGGGGGGATCGATGAGCAGTTCTTC.

The genes are TRBV2 and TRBJ2-3; 13 bases are shared with TRBD2. This CDR3 contains 18 residues. V trimming: 4 bases; J trimming: 1 base; junction bases outside the gene matches: 8. The germline V gene encodes CDR1 SNHLY and CDR2 FYNNEI. This CDR3 is CASSGGTTSGGGTDTQYF. CDR3 nucleotide sequence: TGTGCCAGCAGTGGGGGTACCACTAGCGGGGGGGGCACAGATACGCAGTATTTT.

A word on this clone: An end of the junction does not agree with germline; a read error may underlie this. Other DNA sequences from this sample encode an identical CDR3 as well. The V gene is TRBV9, the J gene TRBJ2-3, with a weak D call TRBD2 (6 bases). There are 15 residues in the CDR3. Germline loops: CDR1 SGDLS, CDR2 YYNGEE. The CDR3: CASSATGTSTDTQYF. Here the CDR3 DNA reads TGCGCCAGCAGCGCCACCGGGACTAGCACAGATACGCAGTATTTT.

About this clone: The same CDR3 also results from other DNA sequences found in this sample. J is TRBJ1-6 and V is TRBV30, with 8 bases matching TRBD1. The CDR3 has 14 residues. The V gene end was trimmed by 0 bases and the J gene end by 7 bases; junction bases not matched to a gene: 2. The germline gives CDR1 GTSNPN, CDR2 SVGIG (reference sequence). CDR3 sequence reads: CAWSVGQVNSPLHF. For the CDR3, the DNA is TGTGCCTGGAGTGTGGGACAGGTGAATTCACCCCTCCACTTT.